This T cell receptor beta chain is drawn from a study of cytotoxic CD8 clonotypes in ibrutinib-treated CLL. TCRdb's table, derived via immunoSEQ multiplex PCR, lists solely in-frame clones and lacks some. In the table there are approximately 280,000 clones, around 76% of which are singletons. Roughly 2.1 micrograms of genomic DNA came from cryopreserved PBMCs for TCR beta libraries. Trimming pared 1 base from V and 2 bases from J, leaving 6 bases between. Germline assignment: CDR1 PRHDT and CDR2 FYEKMQ (reference sequence). The length of the CDR3 is 13 residues. The sequences come from PBMCs, collected at disease progression, from a patient treated with ibrutinib. The chain is built from TRBV13 and TRBJ2-7, with D tentatively TRBD1 (5 bases). The sequence was obtained from a human donor with chronic lymphocytic leukemia. DNA for the CDR3: TGTGCCAGCAGCTTAGTAGGGGCCTACGAGCAGTACTTC. This gives the protein CASSLVGAYEQYF.